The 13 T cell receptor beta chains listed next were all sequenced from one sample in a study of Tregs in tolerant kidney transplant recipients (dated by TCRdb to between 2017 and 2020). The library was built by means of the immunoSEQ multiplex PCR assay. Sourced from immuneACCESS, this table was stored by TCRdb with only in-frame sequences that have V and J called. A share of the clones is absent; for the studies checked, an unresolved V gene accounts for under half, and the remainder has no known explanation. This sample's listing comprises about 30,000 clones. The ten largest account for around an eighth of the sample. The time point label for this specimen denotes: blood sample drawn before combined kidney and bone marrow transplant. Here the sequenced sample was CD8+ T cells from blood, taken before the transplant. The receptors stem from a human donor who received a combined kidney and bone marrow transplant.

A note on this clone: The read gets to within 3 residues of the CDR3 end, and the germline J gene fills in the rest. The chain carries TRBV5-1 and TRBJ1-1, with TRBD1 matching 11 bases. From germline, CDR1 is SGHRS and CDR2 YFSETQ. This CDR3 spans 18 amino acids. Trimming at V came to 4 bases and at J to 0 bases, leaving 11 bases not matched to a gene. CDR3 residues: CASSLGQGATMMNTEAFF. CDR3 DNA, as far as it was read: TGCGCCAGCAGCCTAGGACAGGGGGCGACAATGATGAACACTGAA.

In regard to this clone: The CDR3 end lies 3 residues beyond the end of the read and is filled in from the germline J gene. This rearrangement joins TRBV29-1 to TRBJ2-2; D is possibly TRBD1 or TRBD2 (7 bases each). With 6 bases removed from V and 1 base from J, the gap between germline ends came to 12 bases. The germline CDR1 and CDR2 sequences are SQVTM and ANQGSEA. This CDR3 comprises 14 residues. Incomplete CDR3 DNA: TGCAGCGTAGCGGGACAGATGAACACCGGGGAG. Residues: CSVAGQMNTGE. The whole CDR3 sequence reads CSVAGQMNTGELFF.

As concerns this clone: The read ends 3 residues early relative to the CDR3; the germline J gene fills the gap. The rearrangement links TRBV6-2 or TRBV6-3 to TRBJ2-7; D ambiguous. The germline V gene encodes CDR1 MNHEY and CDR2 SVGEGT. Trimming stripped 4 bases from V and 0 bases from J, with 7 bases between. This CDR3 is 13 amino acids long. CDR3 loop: CASSSQLSYEQYF. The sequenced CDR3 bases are TGTGCCAGCAGTTCCCAACTCTCCTACGAG.

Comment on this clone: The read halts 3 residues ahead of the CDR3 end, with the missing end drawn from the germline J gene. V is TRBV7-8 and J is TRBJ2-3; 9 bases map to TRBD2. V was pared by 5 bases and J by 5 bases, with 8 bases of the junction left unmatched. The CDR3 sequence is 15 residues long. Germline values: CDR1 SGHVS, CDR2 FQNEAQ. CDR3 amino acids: CASSLTSGGVDTQYF. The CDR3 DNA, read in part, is TGTGCCAGCAGCCTGACTAGCGGAGGGGTAGATACG.

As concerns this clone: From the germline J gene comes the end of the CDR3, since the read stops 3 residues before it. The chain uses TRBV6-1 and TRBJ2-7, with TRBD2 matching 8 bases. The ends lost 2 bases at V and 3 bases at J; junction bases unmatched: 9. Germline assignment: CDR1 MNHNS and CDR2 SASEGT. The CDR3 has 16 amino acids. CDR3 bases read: TGTGCCAGCAGTGAATCTTTGGGACTAGAAAACTACGAG. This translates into CASSESLGLENYE. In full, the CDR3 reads CASSESLGLENYEQYF.

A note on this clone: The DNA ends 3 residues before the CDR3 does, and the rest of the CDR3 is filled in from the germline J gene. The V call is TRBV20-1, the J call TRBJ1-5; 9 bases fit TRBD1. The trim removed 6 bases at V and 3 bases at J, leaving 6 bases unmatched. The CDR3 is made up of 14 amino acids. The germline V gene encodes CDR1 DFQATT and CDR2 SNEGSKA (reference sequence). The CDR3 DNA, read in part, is TGCAGTGCCGCCCGGACAGGGGACAATCAGCCC. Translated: CSAARTGDNQP. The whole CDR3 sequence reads CSAARTGDNQPQHF.

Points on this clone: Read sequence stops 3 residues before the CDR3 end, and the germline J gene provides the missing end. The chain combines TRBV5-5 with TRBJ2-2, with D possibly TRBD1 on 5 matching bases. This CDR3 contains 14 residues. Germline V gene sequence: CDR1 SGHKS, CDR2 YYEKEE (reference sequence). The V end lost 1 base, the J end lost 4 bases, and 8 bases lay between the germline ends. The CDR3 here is CASSLSGPTGELFF. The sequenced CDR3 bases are TGTGCCAGCAGCTTGTCAGGGCCCACCGGGGAG.

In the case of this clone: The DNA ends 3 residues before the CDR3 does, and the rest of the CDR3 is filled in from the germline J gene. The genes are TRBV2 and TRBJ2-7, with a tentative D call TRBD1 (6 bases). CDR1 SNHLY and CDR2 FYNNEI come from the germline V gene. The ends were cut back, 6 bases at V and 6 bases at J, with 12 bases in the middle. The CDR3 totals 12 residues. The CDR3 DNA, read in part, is TGTGCCAGCAGACGCCGACAGGCCGAG. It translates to CASRRRQAE. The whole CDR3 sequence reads CASRRRQAEQYF.

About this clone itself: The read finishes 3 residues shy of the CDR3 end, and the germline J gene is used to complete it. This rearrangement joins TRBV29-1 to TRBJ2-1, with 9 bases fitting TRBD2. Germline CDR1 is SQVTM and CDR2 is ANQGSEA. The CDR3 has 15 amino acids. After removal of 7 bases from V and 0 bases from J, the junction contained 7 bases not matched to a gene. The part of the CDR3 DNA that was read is TGCAGCGACCTGACTAGCGGAAACTCCTACAATGAG. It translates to CSDLTSGNSYNE. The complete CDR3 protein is CSDLTSGNSYNEQFF.

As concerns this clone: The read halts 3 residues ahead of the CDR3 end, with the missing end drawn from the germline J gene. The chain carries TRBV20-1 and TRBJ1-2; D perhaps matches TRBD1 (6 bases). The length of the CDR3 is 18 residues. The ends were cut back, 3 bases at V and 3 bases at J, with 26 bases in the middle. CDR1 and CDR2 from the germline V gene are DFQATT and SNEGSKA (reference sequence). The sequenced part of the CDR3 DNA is TGCAGTGCTAGTTCCCTACCCCTCCAGGGGAATTACCACTATGGC. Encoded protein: CSASSLPLQGNYHYG. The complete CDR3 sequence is CSASSLPLQGNYHYGYTF.

This CDR3 reads CASKNGQGRETQYF. Incomplete CDR3 DNA: TGTGCCAGCAAGAACGGACAGGGGAGGGAGACC. The rearrangement joins TRBV2 to TRBJ2-5, with 9 bases identical to TRBD1. The read halts 3 residues ahead of the CDR3 end, with the missing end drawn from the germline J gene. CDR3 length: 14 amino acids. Unmatched junction bases numbered 8, after V lost 7 bases and J lost 5 bases. The germline gives CDR1 SNHLY, CDR2 FYNNEI.

The covered CDR3 bases are TGTGCCAGTAGCGATTTCCCCGGGACAGAAGATGGC. It is translated as CASSDFPGTEDG. The entire CDR3 sequence reads CASSDFPGTEDGYTF. The V and J genes are TRBV19 and TRBJ1-2; TRBD1 matches at 7 bases. Sequencing ends 3 residues short of the CDR3 end; the germline J gene provides the rest. V lost 6 bases to trimming and J lost 6 bases; unmatched junction nucleotides: 13. Germline V gives CDR1 LNHDA, CDR2 SQIVND (reference sequence). The CDR3 runs to 15 residues.

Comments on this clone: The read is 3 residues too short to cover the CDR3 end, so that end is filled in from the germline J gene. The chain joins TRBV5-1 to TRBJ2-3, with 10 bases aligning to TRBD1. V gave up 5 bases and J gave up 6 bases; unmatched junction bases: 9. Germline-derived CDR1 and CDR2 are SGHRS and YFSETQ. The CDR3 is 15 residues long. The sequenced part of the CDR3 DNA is TGCGCCAGCAGGTTCCGACAGGGGGCTTGGGATACG. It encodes CASRFRQGAWDT. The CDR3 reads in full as CASRFRQGAWDTQYF.